The rows below give T cell receptor beta chains drawn from one sample of a study of T cell repertoires in ileal Crohn's disease. Some clones are missing from TCRdb's copy, which holds only in-frame ones; the method was immunoSEQ multiplex PCR. Among some 60,000 clones, 70% to 90% were seen once, and the ten largest hold over 2%. Sequencing was done on a sample of ileal tissue. All receptors come from an adult with Crohn's disease. The CDR3 runs from the conserved cysteine through the conserved F or W. The D gene is left open where the match is weak. Clone sizes are given selectively: once, few, many, or a class where the clone is expanded.

V	J	D	size	DNA	CDR3
TRBV28	TRBJ1-1	.	.	TGTGCCAGCCAGGTTGGGAACACTGAAGCTTTCTTT	CASQVGNTEAFF
TRBV5-4	TRBJ2-5	TRBD1	.	TGTGCCAGCAGCTTGGCGCTGGTGGGACAGCAAGAGACCCAGTACTTC	CASSLALVGQQETQYF
TRBV25-1	TRBJ1-4	TRBD1	.	TGTGCCAGCAGTGAAGGCAGGGGGAATGAAAAACTGTTTTTT	CASSEGRGNEKLFF
TRBV30	TRBJ2-1	TRBD2	.	TGTGCCTGGAGTAGGCTAGCGGGAGGCGATGAGCAGTTCTTC	CAWSRLAGGDEQFF
TRBV19	TRBJ1-5	.	.	TGTGCCAGTAGTATTCGGTCCAGCCTTCTTGGGGCTAATCAGCCCCAGCATTTT	CASSIRSSLLGANQPQHF
TRBV7-8	TRBJ1-5	TRBD1	.	TGTGCCAGCAGCCCGCGGACAGGCAAAAATCAGCCCCAGCATTTT	CASSPRTGKNQPQHF
TRBV19	TRBJ1-3	.	.	TGTGCCAGTAGGACAATGGACTACGGAAACACCATATATTTT	CASRTMDYGNTIYF
TRBV15	TRBJ2-7	TRBD1	.	TGTGCCACCAGCAGAGATTACATAACAGGGGACGAGCAGTACTTC	CATSRDYITGDEQYF
TRBV27	TRBJ1-2	TRBD1	.	TGTGCCAGCAGTACTCGGACAGGGAGCTATGGCTACACCTTC	CASSTRTGSYGYTF
TRBV28	TRBJ2-3	TRBD1	.	TGTGCCAGCAGCGGATCGAGGACAGGGGCGGATACGCAGTATTTT	CASSGSRTGADTQYF
TRBV28	TRBJ1-5	.	.	TGTGCCAGCAGTTTTGGGGCAGGTCAAAATCAGCCCCAGCATTTT	CASSFGAGQNQPQHF
TRBV10-1	TRBJ2-7	.	.	TGCGCCAGCAGTGAGTGGAGAGGTCAGGGAAAATCCTACGAGCAGTACTTC	CASSEWRGQGKSYEQYF
TRBV28	TRBJ1-5	.	.	TGTGCCTCCTCCGTGGGGACACCGGATAGCAATCAGCCCCAGCATTTT	CASSVGTPDSNQPQHF
TRBV9	TRBJ1-1	.	.	TGTGCCAGCAGCCCCAGGTTGGGGGGCACTGAAGCTTTCTTT	CASSPRLGGTEAFF
TRBV6-5	TRBJ1-5	TRBD1	.	TGTGCCAGCAGCAGACAGGGTTTCAATCAGCCCCAGCATTTT	CASSRQGFNQPQHF
TRBV21-1	TRBJ1-4	.	.	TGTGCCAGCAGCAAAGTACCGTCCTGGGACAGCTGTAATGAAAAACTGTTTTTT	CASSKVPSWDSCNEKLFF
TRBV5-6	TRBJ1-3	.	.	TGTGCCAGCAGCTTGACAGGGATCTCTGGAAACACCATATATTTT	CASSLTGISGNTIYF
TRBV27	TRBJ2-1	.	.	TGTGCCAGCAGTTTTTCCGGAGTCAGTGAGCAGTTCTTC	CASSFSGVSEQFF
TRBV7-8	TRBJ1-2	TRBD1	once	TGTGCCAGCAGCTTACTGACAGGGATGGTCGGCGGCTACACCTTC	CASSLLTGMVGGYTF
TRBV11-2	TRBJ1-1	.	.	TGTGCCAGCAGCTTAACAGGGATGAACACTGAAGCTTTCTTT	CASSLTGMNTEAFF
TRBV29-1	TRBJ2-3	TRBD1	.	TGCAGCTTTGGACAGGTCGCAGATACGCAGTATTTT	CSFGQVADTQYF
TRBV5-6	TRBJ2-3	TRBD2	.	TGTGCCAGCAGCCCCGCCCGGGCGGGGGGGAGCACAGATACGCAGTATTTT	CASSPARAGGSTDTQYF
TRBV7-7	TRBJ2-5	TRBD2	once	TGTGCTAGCAGTTTGAGACCTAGCGGAAAAGAGACCCAGTACTTC	CASSLRPSGKETQYF
TRBV6-1	TRBJ1-3	TRBD1	.	TGTGCCAGCAGTGCCGGGACAGGGTCTGGAAACACCATATATTTT	CASSAGTGSGNTIYF
TRBV9	TRBJ1-1	.	.	TGTGCCAGCAGCGTAGCTTCGGGGAACACTGAAGCTTTCTTT	CASSVASGNTEAFF
TRBV4-2	TRBJ1-4	.	once	TGTGCCAGCAGCCAAGAGCAGAGACTTAATGAAAAACTGTTTTTT	CASSQEQRLNEKLFF
TRBV5-5	TRBJ1-6	.	.	TGTGCCAGCAGCTCAGGACAAGGCCTTAATTCACCCCTCCACTTT	CASSSGQGLNSPLHF
TRBV30	TRBJ2-7	TRBD2	.	TGTGCCTGGAGTCTAGCGGGGGGTTACGAGCAGTACTTC	CAWSLAGGYEQYF
TRBV7-3	TRBJ2-5	.	.	TGTGCCAGCAGCCGCGGGACAGAAGAGACCCAGTACTTC	CASSRGTEETQYF
TRBV5-5	TRBJ2-1	TRBD1	.	TGTGCCAGCAGGCTTACAGGGGTTTTCCTATACAATGAGCAGTTCTTC	CASRLTGVFLYNEQFF
TRBV13	TRBJ2-2	TRBD1	once	TGTGCCAGCAGCTTAGGACAGGGGGAAGTGAAGGAGCTGTTTTTT	CASSLGQGEVKELFF
TRBV5-6	TRBJ1-1	TRBD1	.	TGTGCCAGCAGCTCCATCTCCAGGGGGAGCACTGAAGCTTTCTTT	CASSSISRGSTEAFF
TRBV5-1	TRBJ2-4	.	.	TGCGCCAGCAGCTTGGCCCCGACAGGGACTAAAAACATTCAGTACTTC	CASSLAPTGTKNIQYF